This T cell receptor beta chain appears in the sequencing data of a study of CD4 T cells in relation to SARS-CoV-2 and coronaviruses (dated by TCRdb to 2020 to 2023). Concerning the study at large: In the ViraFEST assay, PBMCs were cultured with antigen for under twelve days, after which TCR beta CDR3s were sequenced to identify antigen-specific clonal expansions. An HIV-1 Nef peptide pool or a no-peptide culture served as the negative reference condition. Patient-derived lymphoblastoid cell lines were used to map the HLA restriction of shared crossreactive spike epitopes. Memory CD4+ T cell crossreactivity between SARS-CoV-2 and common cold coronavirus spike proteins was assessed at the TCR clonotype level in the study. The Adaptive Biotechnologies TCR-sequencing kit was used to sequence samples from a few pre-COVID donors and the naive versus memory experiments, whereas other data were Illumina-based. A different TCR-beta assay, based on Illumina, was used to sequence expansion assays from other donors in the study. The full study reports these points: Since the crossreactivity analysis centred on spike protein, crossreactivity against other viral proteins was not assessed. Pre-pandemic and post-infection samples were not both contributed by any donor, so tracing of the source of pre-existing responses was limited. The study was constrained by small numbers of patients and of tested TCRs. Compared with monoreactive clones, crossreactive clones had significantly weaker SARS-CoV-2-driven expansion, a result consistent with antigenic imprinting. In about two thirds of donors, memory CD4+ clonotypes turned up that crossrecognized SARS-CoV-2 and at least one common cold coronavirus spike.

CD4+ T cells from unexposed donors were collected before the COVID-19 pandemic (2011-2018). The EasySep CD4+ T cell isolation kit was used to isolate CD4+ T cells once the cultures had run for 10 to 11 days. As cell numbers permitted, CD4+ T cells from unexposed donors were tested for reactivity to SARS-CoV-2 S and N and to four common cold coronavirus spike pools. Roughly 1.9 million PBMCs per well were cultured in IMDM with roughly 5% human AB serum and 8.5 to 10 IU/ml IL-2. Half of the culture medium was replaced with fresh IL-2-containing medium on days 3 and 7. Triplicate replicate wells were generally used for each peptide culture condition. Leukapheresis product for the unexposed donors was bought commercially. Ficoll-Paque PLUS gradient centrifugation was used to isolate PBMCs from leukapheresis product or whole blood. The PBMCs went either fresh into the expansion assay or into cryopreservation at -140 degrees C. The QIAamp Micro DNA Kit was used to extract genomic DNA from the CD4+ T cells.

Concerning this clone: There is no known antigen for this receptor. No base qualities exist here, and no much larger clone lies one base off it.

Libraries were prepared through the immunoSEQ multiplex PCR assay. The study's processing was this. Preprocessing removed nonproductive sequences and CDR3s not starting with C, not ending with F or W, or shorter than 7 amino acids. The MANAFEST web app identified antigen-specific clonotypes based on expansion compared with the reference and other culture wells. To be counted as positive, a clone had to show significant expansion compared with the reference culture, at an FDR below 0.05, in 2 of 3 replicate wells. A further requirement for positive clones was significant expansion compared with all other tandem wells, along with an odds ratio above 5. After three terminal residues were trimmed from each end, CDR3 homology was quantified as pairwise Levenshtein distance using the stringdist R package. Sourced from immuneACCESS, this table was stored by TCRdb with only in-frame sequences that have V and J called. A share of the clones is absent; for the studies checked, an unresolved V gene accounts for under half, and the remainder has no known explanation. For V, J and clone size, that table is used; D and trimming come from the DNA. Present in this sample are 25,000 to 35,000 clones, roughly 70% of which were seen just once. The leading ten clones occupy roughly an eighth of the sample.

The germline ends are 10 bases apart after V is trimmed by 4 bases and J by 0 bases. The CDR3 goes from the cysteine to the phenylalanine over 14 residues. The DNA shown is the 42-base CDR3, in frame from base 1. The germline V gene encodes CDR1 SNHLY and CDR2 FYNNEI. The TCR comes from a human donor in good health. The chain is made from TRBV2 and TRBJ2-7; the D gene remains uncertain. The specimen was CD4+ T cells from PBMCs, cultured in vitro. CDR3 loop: CASSAGLGSYEQYF. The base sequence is TGTGCCAGCAGTGCGGGCCTCGGCTCCTACGAGCAGTACTTC.